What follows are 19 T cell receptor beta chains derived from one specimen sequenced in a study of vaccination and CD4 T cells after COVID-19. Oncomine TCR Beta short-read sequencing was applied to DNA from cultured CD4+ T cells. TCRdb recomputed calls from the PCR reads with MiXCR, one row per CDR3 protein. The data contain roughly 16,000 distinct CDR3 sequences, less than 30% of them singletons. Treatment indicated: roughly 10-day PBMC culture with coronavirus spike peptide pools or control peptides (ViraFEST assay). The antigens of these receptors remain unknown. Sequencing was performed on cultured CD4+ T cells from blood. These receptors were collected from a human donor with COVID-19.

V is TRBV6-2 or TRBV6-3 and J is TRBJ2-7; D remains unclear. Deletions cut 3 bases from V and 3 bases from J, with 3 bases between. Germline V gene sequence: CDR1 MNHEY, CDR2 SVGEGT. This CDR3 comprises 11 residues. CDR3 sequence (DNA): TGTGCCAGCAGTTATCTCTACGAGCAGTACTTC. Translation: CASSYLYEQYF.

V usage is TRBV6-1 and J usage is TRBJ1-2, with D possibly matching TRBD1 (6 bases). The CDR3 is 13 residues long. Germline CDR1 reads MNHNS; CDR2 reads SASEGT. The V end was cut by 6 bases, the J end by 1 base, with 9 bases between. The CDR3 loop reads CASSDRINYGYTF. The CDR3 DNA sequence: TGTGCCAGCAGCGACAGGATTAACTATGGCTACACCTTC.

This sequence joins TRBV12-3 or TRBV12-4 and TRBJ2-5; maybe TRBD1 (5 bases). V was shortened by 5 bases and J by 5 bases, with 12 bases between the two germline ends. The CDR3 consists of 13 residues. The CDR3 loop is CASSGHPRETQYF. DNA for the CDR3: TGTGCCAGCAGTGGACACCCTAGGGAGACCCAGTACTTC.

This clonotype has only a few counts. The CDR3 spells CASSSSGGQQETQYF. DNA of the CDR3: TGTGCCAGCAGTAGTAGCGGGGGGCAACAAGAGACCCAGTACTTC. The chain recombines TRBV6-1 with TRBJ2-5, with TRBD2 identical over 10 bases. Germline values: CDR1 MNHNS, CDR2 SASEGT. CDR3 size: 15 residues. V lost 5 bases and J lost 2; bases outside the gene matches: 5.

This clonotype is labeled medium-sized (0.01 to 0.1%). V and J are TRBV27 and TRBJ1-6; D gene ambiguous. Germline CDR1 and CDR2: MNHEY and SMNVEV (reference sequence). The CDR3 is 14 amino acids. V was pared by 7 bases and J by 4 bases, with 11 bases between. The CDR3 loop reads CASILMGYNSPLHF. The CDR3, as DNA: TGTGCCAGCATCCTAATGGGGTATAATTCACCCCTCCACTTT.

CDR3 in DNA: TGCGCCAGCAGCCCGGGGGATGGCTACACCTTC. This translates into CASSPGDGYTF. The J gene is TRBJ1-2, the V gene TRBV5-1, with D tentatively TRBD1 (5 bases). CDR3 length: 11 amino acids. The ends were cut back, 4 bases at V and 6 bases at J, with 7 bases in the middle. Looked up from germline, CDR1 is SGHRS and CDR2 is YFSETQ.

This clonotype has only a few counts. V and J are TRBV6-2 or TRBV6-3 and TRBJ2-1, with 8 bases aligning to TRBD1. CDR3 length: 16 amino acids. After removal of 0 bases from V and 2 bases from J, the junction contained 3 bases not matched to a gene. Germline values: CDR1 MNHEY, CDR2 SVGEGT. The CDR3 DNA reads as TGTGCCAGCAGTTACTCCGGACAGGGCGCCTACAATGAGCAGTTCTTC. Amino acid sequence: CASSYSGQGAYNEQFF.

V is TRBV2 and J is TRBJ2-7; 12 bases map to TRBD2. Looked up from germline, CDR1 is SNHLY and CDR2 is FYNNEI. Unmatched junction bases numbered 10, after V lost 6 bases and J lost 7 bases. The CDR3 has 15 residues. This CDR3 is CASRQTSGGPREQYF. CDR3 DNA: TGTGCCAGCAGGCAGACTAGCGGGGGCCCACGGGAGCAGTACTTC.

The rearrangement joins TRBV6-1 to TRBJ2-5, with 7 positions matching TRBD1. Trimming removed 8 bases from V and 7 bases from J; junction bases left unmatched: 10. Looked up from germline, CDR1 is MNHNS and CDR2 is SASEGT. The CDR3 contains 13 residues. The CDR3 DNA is TGTGCCAGCGGCTCTGAGGGGGCGGGGACCCAGTACTTC. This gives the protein CASGSEGAGTQYF.

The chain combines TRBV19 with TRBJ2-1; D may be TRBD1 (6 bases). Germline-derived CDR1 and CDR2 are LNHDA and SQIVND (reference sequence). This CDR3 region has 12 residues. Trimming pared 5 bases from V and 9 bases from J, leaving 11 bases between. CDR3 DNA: TGTGCCAGTAGTCGCACAGGGATTGAGCAGTTCTTC. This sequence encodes CASSRTGIEQFF.

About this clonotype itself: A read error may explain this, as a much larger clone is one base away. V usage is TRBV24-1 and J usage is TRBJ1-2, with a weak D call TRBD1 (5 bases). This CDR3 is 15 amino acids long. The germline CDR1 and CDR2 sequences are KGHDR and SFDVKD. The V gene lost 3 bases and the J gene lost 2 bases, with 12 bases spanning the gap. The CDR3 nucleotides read TGTGCCACCAGTGATCCGGGACCGGAAAACTATGGCTACACCTTC. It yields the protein CATSDPGPENYGYTF.

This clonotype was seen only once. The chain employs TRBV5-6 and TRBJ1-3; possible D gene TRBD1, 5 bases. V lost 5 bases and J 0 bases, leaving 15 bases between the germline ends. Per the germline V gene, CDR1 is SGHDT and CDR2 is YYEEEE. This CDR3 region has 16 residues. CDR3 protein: CASSPTAVDSGNTIYF. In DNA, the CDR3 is TGTGCCAGCAGTCCGACAGCGGTGGACTCTGGAAACACCATATATTTT.

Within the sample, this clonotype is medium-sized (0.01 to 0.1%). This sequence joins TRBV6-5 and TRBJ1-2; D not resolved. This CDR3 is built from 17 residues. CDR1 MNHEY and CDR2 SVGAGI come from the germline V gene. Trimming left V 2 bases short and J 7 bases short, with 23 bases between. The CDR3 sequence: CASSYPGIGKKTLGYTF. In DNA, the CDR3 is TGTGCCAGCAGTTACCCGGGAATAGGAAAGAAGACTCTTGGCTACACCTTC.

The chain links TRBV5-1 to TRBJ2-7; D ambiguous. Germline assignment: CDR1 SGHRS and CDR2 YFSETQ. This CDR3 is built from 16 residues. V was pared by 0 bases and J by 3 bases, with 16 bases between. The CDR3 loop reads CASSLDGRGYFYEQYF. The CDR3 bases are TGCGCCAGCAGCTTGGACGGACGCGGATATTTCTACGAGCAGTACTTC.

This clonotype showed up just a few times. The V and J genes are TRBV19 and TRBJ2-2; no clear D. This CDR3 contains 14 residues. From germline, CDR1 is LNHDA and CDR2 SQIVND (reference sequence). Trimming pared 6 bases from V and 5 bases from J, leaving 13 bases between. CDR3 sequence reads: CASRPTPETGELFF. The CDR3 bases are TGTGCCAGTAGGCCGACACCCGAGACCGGGGAGCTGTTTTTT. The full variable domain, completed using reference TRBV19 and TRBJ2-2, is DGGITQSPKYLFRKEGQNVTLSCEQNLNHDAMYWYRQDPGQGLRLIYYSQIVNDFQKGDIAEGYSVSREKKESFPLTVTSAQKNPTAFYLCASRPTPETGELFFGEGSRLTVL.

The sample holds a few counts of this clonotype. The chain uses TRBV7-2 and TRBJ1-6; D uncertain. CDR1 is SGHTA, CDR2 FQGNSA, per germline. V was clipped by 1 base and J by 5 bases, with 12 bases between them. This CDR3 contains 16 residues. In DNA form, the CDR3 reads TGTGCCAGCAGCTTAGACAGCCGAAGGAATAATTCACCCCTCCACTTT. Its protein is CASSLDSRRNNSPLHF.

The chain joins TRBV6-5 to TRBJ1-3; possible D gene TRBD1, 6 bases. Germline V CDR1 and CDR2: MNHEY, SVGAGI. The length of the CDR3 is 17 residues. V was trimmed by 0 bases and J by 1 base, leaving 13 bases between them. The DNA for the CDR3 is TGTGCCAGCAGTTACTCCGGGACACGGAGGTCTGGAAACACCATATATTTT. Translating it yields CASSYSGTRRSGNTIYF.

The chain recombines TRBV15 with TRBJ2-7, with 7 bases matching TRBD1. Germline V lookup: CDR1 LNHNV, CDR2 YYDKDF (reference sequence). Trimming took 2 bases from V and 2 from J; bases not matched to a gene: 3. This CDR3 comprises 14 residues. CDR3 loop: CATSRRGQTYEQYF. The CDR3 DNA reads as TGTGCCACCAGCAGACGGGGACAGACCTACGAGCAGTACTTC.

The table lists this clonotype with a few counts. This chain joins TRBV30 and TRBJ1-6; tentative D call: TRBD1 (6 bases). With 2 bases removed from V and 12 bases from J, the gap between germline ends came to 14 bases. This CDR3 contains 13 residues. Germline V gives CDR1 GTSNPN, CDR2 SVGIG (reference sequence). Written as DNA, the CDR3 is TGTGCCTGGAGTCGACAGGATATTCAACCCCTCCACTTT. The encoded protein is CAWSRQDIQPLHF.